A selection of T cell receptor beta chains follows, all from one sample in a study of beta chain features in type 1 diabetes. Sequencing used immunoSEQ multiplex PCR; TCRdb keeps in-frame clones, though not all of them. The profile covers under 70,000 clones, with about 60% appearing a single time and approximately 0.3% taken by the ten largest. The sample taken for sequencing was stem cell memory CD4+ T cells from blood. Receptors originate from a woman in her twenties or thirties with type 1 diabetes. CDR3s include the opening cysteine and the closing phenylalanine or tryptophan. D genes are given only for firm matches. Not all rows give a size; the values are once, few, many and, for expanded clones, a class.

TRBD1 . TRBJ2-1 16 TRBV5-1 CASSLRTGSSYNEQFF TGCGCCAGCAGCTTAAGGACAGGGAGCTCCTACAATGAGCAGTTCTTC
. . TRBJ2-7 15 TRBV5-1 CASSYRYGQTYEQYF TGCGCCAGCAGCTACCGCTACGGACAGACCTACGAGCAGTACTTC
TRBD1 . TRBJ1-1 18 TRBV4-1 CASSQAATPGTGAYQAFF TGCGCCAGCAGCCAGGCCGCAACCCCCGGGACAGGGGCGTACCAGGCTTTCTTT
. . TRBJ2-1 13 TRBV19 CASRLALDNEQFF TGTGCCAGTAGACTAGCCCTTGACAATGAGCAGTTCTTC
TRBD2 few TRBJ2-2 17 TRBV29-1 CSVEEPLAGGITGELFF TGCAGCGTTGAAGAACCCCTAGCGGGAGGGATCACCGGGGAGCTGTTTTTT
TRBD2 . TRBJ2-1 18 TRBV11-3 CASSRKETAGDFYNEQFF TGTGCCAGCAGCCGAAAAGAGACAGCGGGAGATTTTTACAATGAGCAGTTCTTC
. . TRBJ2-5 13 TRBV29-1 CSVDTTGQETQYF TGCAGCGTTGATACAACGGGCCAAGAGACCCAGTACTTC
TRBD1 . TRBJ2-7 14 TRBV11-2 CASSLRTGPYEQYF TGTGCCAGCAGCTTGAGGACAGGGCCCTACGAGCAGTACTTC
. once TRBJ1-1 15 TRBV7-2 CASRPRGGIGTEAFF TGTGCCAGCAGGCCTCGCGGGGGGATTGGCACTGAAGCTTTCTTT
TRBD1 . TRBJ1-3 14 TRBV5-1 CASSVDRGRNTIYF TGCGCCAGCAGCGTTGACAGGGGGCGAAACACCATATATTTT